This T cell receptor (beta chain) derives from a study of CD8 T cells in ankylosing spondylitis. TCRdb ran MiXCR on the 5' RACE reads and lists one entry per CDR3 protein. Among about 170,000 distinct CDR3 sequences listed, around 20% were seen once. In its sample, this clonotype was seen many times. The source material was blood, either unsorted or a sorted T cell fraction (not recorded which). The receptor was isolated from a male donor with ankylosing spondylitis or in good health (not recorded which).

The CDR3 sequence: CATSATGGRGYTF. In DNA, the CDR3 is TGTGCCACCAGTGCCACAGGGGGACGTGGCTACACCTTC. The rearrangement links TRBV24-1 to TRBJ1-2; TRBD1 aligns across 8 bases. Germline V gives CDR1 KGHDR, CDR2 SFDVKD. The V segment lost 5 bases and the J segment 7 bases; nucleotides outside the gene matches: 5. The CDR3 totals 13 residues.